This T cell receptor (beta chain) emerged from a study of cytomegalovirus exposure and HLA in healthy donors. Findings of the study overall: Exclusion as indistinguishable affected some V segments, including TRBV6-2 and TRBV6-3. Many donors shared some public TCRs, even though most TCR sequences were rare. When presence/absence was analysed, sequencing depth was taken to be roughly uniform across donors.

PCR employed 60 Vbeta and 13 Jbeta primers. Profiling relied on immunoSEQ multiplex PCR, and the TCRdb table lists in-frame clones only, not all of them. This table holds about 160,000 clones, 79% found once. This CDR3 is built from 15 residues. Germline CDR1 is MDHEN and CDR2 is SYDVKM. Trimming shortened V by 2 bases and J by 5 bases, and 10 bases separated the two germline ends. This clone was counted only a few times. What it recognizes is unknown. V is TRBV28 and J is TRBJ1-6; possible D gene TRBD1, 5 bases. Material for sequencing was PBMCs. The sequence came from a man aged 40-55 years in good health and CMV-seronegative. The CDR3 here is CASSLPQGNNSPLHF. CDR3 coding DNA: TGTGCCAGCAGTTTACCCCAGGGTAATAATTCACCCCTCCACTTT. The entire variable domain, with the rest obtained from reference TRBV28 and TRBJ1-6, is as follows: DVKVTQSSRYLVKRTGEKVFLECVQDMDHENMFWYRQDPGLGLRLIYFSYDVKMKEKGDIPEGYSVSREKKERFSLILESASTNQTSMYLCASSLPQGNNSPLHFGNGTRLTVT.